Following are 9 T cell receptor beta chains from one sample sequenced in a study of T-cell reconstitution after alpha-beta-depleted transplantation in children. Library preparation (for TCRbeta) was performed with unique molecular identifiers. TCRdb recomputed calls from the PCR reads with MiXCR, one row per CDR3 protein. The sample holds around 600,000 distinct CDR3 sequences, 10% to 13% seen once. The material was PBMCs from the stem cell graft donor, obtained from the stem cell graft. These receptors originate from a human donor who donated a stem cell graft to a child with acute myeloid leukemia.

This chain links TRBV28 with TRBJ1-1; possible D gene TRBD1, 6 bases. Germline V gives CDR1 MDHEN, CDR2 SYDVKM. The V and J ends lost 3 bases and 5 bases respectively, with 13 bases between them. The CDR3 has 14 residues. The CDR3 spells CASSLQGQRTEAFF. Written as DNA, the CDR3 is TGTGCCAGCAGTTTGCAGGGGCAGAGGACTGAAGCTTTCTTT.

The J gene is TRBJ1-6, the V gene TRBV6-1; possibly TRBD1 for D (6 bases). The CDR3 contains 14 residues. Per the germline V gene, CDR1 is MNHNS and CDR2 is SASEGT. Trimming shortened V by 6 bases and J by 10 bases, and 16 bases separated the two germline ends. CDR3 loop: CASRGSGEVSPLHF. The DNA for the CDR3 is TGTGCCAGCAGGGGATCAGGGGAGGTGTCACCCCTCCACTTT.

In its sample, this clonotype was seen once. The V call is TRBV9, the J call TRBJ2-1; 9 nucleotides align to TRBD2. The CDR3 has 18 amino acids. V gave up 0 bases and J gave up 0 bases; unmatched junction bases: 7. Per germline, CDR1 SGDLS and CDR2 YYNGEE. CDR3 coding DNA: TGTGCCAGCAGCGTAGTGGCAGGACTAGCGAGCTCCTACAATGAGCAGTTCTTC. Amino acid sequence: CASSVVAGLASSYNEQFF.

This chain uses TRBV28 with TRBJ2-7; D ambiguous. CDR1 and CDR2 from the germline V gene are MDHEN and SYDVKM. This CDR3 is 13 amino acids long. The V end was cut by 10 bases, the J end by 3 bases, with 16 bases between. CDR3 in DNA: TGTGCCATGGGCCGTACCCTCCTCTACGAGCAGTACTTC. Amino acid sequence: CAMGRTLLYEQYF.

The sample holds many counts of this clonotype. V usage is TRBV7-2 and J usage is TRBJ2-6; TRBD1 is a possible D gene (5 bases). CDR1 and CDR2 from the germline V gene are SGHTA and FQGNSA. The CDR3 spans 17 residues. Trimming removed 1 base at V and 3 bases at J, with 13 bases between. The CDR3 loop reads CASSLGRASGGANVLTF. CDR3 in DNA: TGTGCCAGCAGCTTAGGCAGGGCGTCTGGTGGGGCCAACGTCCTGACTTTC.

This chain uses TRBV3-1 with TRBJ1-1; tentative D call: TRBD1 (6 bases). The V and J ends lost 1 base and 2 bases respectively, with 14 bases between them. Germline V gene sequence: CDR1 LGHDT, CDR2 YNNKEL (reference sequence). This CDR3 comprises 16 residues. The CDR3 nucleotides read TGTGCCAGCAGCCAAGGGGGGACAAGATCTAACACTGAAGCTTTCTTT. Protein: CASSQGGTRSNTEAFF.

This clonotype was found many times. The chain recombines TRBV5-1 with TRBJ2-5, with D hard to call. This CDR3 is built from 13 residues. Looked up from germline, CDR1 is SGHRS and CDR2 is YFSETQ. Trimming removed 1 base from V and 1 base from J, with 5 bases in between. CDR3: CASSLSAQETQYF. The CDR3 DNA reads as TGCGCCAGCAGCTTGTCAGCCCAAGAGACCCAGTACTTC.

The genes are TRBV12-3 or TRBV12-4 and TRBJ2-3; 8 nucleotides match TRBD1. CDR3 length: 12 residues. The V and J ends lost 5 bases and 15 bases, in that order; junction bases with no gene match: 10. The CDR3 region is CASSPGQGFGYF. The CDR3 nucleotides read TGTGCCAGCAGTCCTGGACAGGGTTTTGGATATTTT.

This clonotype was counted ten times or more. CDR3: CSGVLAYEQYF. CDR3 nucleotide sequence: TGCAGCGGAGTACTAGCATACGAGCAGTACTTC. The chain recombines TRBV29-1 with TRBJ2-7; a weak D match, TRBD2 (6 bases). The CDR3 spans 11 residues. Trimming pared 7 bases from V and 4 bases from J, leaving 11 bases between. Germline V gene sequence: CDR1 SQVTM, CDR2 ANQGSEA.